The sample holds one count of the clone carrying this TCR beta chain. Its antigen is currently unknown. The record originates from a study of T cell responses to AZD1222 COVID-19 vaccine. The study, taken as a whole, reports: Repertoires were sampled only after the peak T cell response. Just a handful of people given AZD1222 tested seropositive at baseline. Most donors were white British, females outnumbered males, and clonal diversity was possibly underestimated.

Assay: immunoSEQ multiplex PCR; the TCRdb copy retains only in-frame clones and omits some. The sample lists some 200,000 clones; approximately 90% were seen once. The CDR3 spans 16 residues. CDR1 and CDR2 from the germline V gene are LNHDA and SQIVND (reference sequence). V trimming: 3 bases; J trimming: 8 bases; junction bases outside the gene matches: 12. The sequences come from peripheral blood, collected on day 0 of AZD1222 vaccination. This clonotype originated in an adult in good health. This chain connects TRBV19 to TRBJ1-4, with 7 positions matching TRBD1. CDR3 DNA: TGTGCCAGTAGTATGTCCCAAACAGGGGAAGTGGAAAAACTGTTTTTT. Residues: CASSMSQTGEVEKLFF.